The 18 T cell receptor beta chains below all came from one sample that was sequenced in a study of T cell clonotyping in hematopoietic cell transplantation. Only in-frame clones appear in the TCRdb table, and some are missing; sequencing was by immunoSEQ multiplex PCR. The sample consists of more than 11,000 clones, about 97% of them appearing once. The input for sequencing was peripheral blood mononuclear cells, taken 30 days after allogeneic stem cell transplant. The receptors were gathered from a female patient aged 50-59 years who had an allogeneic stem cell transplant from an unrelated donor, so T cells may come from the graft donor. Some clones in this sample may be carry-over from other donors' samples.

CDR3 sequence: CAWSVRLGAEKLFF. The CDR3 DNA reads as TGTGCCTGGAGTGTACGTCTGGGCGCTGAAAAACTGTTTTTT. The chain combines TRBV30 with TRBJ1-4; D is unclear. CDR1 and CDR2 (germline): GTSNPN, SVGIG (reference sequence). V shed 0 bases and J shed 7 bases, with 12 bases lying between them. The CDR3 is made up of 14 amino acids.

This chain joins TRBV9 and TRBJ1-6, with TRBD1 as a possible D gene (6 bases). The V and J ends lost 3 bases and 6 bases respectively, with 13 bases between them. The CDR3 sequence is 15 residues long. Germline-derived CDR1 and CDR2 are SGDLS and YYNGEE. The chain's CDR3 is CASSATGKSNSPLHF. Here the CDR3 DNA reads TGTGCCAGCAGCGCCACAGGGAAATCTAATTCACCCCTCCACTTT.

For the CDR3, the DNA is TGTGCCAGCAGCTTCGGTATTCTAAGGCCCAATTCACCCCTCCACTTT. This gives the protein CASSFGILRPNSPLHF. The chain combines TRBV5-6 with TRBJ1-6; no reliable D call. Deletions cut 2 bases from V and 7 bases from J, with 16 bases between. CDR1 is SGHDT and CDR2 is YYEEEE in the germline V gene. The CDR3 contains 16 residues.

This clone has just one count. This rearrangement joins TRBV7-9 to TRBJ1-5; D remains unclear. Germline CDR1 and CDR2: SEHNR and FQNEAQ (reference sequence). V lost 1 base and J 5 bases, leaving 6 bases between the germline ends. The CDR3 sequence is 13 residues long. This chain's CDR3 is CASSLVGDQPQHF. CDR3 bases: TGTGCCAGCAGCTTAGTGGGAGATCAGCCCCAGCATTTT.

The CDR3 DNA reads TGTGCTAGTGGTAGGGGACAGGGGGCAGATGGAGGCAAAAACATTCAGTACTTC. Amino acids: CASGRGQGADGGKNIQYF. The rearrangement uses TRBV12-5 and TRBJ2-4, with TRBD1 identical over 12 bases. J gave up 3 bases and V 5 bases, and 11 bases lay outside the gene matches. Germline assignment: CDR1 LGHNT and CDR2 FRNRAP. The CDR3 is made up of 18 amino acids.

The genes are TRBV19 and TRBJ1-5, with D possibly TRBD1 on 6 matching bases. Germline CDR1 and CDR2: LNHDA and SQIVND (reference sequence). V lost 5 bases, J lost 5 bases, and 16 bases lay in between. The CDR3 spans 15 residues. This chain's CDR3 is CASSPIGGLYQPQHF. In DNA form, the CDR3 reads TGTGCCAGTAGTCCAATAGGGGGGCTATATCAGCCCCAGCATTTT.

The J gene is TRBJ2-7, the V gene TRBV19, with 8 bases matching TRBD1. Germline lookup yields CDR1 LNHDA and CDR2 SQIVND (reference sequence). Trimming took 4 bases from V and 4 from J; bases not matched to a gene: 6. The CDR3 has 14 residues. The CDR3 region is CASSTGQGGYEQYF. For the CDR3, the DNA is TGTGCCAGTAGTACCGGACAGGGAGGATACGAGCAGTACTTC.

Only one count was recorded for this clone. In nucleotides, the CDR3 is TGTGCCAGCTCACCACCAAGAGGGCGCGGAGCTTTCTTT. The encoded protein is CASSPPRGRGAFF. The V call is TRBV18, the J call TRBJ1-1; no clear D. Trimming shortened V by 0 bases and J by 10 bases, and 12 bases separated the two germline ends. The CDR3 is 13 residues long. Germline CDR1 and CDR2: KGHSH and LQKENI.

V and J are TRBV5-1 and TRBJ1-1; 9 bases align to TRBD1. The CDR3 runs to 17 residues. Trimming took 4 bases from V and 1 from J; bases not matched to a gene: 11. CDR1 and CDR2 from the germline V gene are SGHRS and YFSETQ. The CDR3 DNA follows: TGCGCCAGCAGCCACCGAACCGGGACAGGGTCGAACACTGAAGCTTTCTTT. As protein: CASSHRTGTGSNTEAFF.

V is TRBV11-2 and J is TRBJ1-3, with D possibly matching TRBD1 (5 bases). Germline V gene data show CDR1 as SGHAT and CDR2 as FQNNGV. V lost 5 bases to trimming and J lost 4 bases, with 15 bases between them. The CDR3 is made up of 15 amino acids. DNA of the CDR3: TGTGCCAGCAGCCTACGCCAAGGACAAGGAAACACCATATATTTT. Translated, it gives CASSLRQGQGNTIYF.

The CDR3 loop is CASRGLRGSTEAFF. The CDR3 coding sequence is TGTGCCAGCAGAGGACTACGGGGGAGCACTGAAGCTTTCTTT. The rearrangement links TRBV2 to TRBJ1-1, with D perhaps TRBD1 (5 bases). Germline V gene lookup returns CDR1 SNHLY and CDR2 FYNNEI. The V end was cut by 6 bases, the J end by 4 bases, with 15 bases between. CDR3 length: 14 residues.

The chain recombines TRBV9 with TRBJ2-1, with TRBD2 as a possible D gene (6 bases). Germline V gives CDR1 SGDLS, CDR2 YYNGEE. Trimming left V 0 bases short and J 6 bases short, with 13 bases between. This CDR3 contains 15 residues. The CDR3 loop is CASSVGGTDTNEQFF. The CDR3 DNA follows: TGTGCCAGCAGCGTAGGAGGGACTGACACCAATGAGCAGTTCTTC.

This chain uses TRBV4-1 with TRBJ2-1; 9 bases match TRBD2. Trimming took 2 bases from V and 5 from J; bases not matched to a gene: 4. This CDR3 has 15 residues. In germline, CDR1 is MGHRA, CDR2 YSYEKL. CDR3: CASSQWAGGNNEQFF. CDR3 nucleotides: TGCGCCAGCAGCCAATGGGCGGGGGGGAACAATGAGCAGTTCTTC.

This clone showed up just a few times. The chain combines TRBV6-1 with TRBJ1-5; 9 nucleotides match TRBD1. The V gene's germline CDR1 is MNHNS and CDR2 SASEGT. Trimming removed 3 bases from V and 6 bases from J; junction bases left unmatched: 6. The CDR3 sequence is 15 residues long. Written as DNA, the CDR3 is TGTGCCAGCAGTGACGAAGGGACAGGGAGTCAGCCCCAGCATTTT. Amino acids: CASSDEGTGSQPQHF.

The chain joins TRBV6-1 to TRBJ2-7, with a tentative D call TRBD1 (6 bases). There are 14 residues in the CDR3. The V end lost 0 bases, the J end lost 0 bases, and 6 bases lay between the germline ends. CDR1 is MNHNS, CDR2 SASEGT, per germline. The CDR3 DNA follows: TGTGCCAGCAGTGAAGCGGACAGCTCCTACGAGCAGTACTTC. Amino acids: CASSEADSSYEQYF.

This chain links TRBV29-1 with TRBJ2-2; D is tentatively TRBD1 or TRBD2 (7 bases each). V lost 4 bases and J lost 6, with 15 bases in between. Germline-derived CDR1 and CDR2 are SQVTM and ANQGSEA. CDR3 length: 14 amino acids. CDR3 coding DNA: TGCAGCGTTGGGGAGGGGGCGGACTCCGGGGAGCTGTTTTTT. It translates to CSVGEGADSGELFF.

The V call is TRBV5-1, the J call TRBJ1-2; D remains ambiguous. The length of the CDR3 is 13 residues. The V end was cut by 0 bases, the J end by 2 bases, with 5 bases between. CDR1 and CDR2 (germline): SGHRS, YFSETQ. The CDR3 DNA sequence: TGCGCCAGCAGCTTGGAACAGAACTATGGCTACACCTTC. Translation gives CASSLEQNYGYTF.

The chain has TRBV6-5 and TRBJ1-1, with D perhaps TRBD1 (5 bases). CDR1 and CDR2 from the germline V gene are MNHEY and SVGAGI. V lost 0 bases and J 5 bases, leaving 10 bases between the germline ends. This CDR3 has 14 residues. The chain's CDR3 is CASSYSAGRTEAFF. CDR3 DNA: TGTGCCAGCAGTTACTCGGCAGGGAGGACTGAAGCTTTCTTT.